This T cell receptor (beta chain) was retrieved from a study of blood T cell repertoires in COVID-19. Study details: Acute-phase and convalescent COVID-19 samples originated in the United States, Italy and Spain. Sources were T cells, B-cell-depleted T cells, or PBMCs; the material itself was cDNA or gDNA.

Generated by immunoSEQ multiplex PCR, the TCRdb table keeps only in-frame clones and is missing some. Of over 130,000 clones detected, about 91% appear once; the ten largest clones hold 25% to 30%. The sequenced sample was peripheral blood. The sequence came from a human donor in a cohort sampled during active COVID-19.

The CDR3 DNA is TGTGCCAGTAGTATTATGGGGGCTCACTATGGCTACACCTTC. It codes for CASSIMGAHYGYTF. The chain carries TRBV19 and TRBJ1-2; D perhaps matches TRBD1 (6 bases). V lost 3 bases, J lost 3 bases, and 11 bases lay in between. Germline-derived CDR1 and CDR2 are LNHDA and SQIVND (reference sequence). CDR3 length: 14 residues.